This T cell receptor beta chain was sequenced in a study of somatic mutations in cytotoxic T cells in rheumatoid arthritis. Overall study results and limits: The top CD8+ clone topped 20% of CD8+ cells in about an eighth of the 65 patients.

Authors' processing steps: Rarely did patient CD8+ clones above 1% match published virus-specific TCRB sequences. The data were produced by immunoSEQ multiplex PCR, yet TCRdb's version contains in-frame clones alone and is incomplete. The V and J calls and clone size come from that table; D and trimming were worked out from the DNA. The sample shows some 16,000 clones, around 80% of them seen only once. About this clone itself: Its target is not known.

Germline V lookup: CDR1 SGDLS, CDR2 YYNGEE. V shed 5 bases and J 3 bases; nucleotides not matched to a gene: 11. The length of the CDR3 is 16 residues. The rearrangement links TRBV9 to TRBJ2-3; 8 nucleotides match TRBD1. The source of this sequence is an adult with rheumatoid arthritis. The sample was CD8+ T cells sorted from blood. DNA of the CDR3: TGTGCCAGCAGTGGGGGAGGCAGGGGGCAAACAGATACGCAGTATTTT. Protein: CASSGGGRGQTDTQYF.